What follows is one TCR beta chain and its context. Its antigen is unknown. CDR3 length equals 16 residues. The V gene lost 0 bases and the J gene lost 1 base, with 10 bases spanning the gap. The germline V gene encodes CDR1 KGHDR and CDR2 SFDVKD. These data come from a study of post-analysis software for immune sequencing data. Researchers reported that TCR beta cDNA libraries carried unique molecular identifiers. TCRdb independently ran MiXCR on the PCR reads; one entry per CDR3 protein. This table holds more than 350,000 distinct CDR3 sequences, 30% to 45% found once. Points from the study as a whole: With F measure, samples from one preparation batch clustered together strongly. Patients carried roughly 5 TRBV segments more frequently than controls did, and TRBV5-6, TRBV5-1 and TRBV20-1 were among them.

The material sequenced was blood. V is TRBV24-1 and J is TRBJ2-3; D is perhaps TRBD1 (5 bases). This clonotype was sampled from a girl aged 2 to 10 with multiple sclerosis. The DNA of the CDR3 is TGTGCCACCAGTGATTTGACTGACAGAGGCACAGATACGCAGTATTTT. Translated, it gives CATSDLTDRGTDTQYF.